The 29 T cell receptor beta chains presented below share a single source sample, sequenced in a study of T-cell memory formation after mild COVID-19. MiXCR, applied by TCRdb to the 5' RACE reads, yields one record per CDR3 protein. The data show around 210,000 distinct CDR3 sequences, with 9.5% seen just once and 3.5% held by the top ten. The sample comprised PBMCs or a T cell subset sorted from them (not recorded which). These receptors were collected from a man between 18 and 35 years old who had mild COVID-19 (a few samples of this study predate the infection). Cell type and time point are not known.

This clonotype came up a few times. This sequence joins TRBV7-6 and TRBJ1-1; D remains ambiguous. V dropped 5 bases and J dropped 10 bases, with 20 bases sitting between them. The CDR3 runs to 14 residues. Germline V gene lookup returns CDR1 SGHVS and CDR2 FNYEAQ. In DNA, the CDR3 is TGTGCCAGCAGCATGGGCAGGAGGAGGCAGTTAGCTTTCTTT. Its protein is CASSMGRRRQLAFF.

This clonotype came up many times. The rearrangement uses TRBV4-1 and TRBJ2-6, with a tentative D call TRBD2 (7 bases). V was trimmed by 1 base and J by 4 bases, leaving 20 bases between them. This CDR3 region has 19 residues. Germline CDR1 is MGHRA and CDR2 is YSYEKL. Here the CDR3 reads CASSQVGSRGGKGANVLTF. The CDR3 DNA reads as TGCGCCAGCAGCCAAGTGGGGTCCAGGGGAGGGAAGGGGGCCAACGTCCTGACTTTC.

The chain is built from TRBV2 and TRBJ2-1; no firm D call. The CDR3 is 12 amino acids. Germline lookup yields CDR1 SNHLY and CDR2 FYNNEI. Trimming left V 4 bases short and J 10 bases short, with 11 bases between. The CDR3 nucleotides read TGTGCCAGCAGTGTTAGTGACGGCGAGCAGTTCTTC. Its protein product is CASSVSDGEQFF.

The V gene is TRBV7-2, the J gene TRBJ1-4; 8 bases align to TRBD1. V lost 5 bases to trimming and J lost 11 bases; unmatched junction nucleotides: 10. The CDR3 is 14 amino acids. CDR1 SGHTA and CDR2 FQGNSA come from the germline V gene. The CDR3 sequence: CASSPQAGGGKLFF. CDR3 coding DNA: TGTGCCAGCAGCCCGCAGGCAGGGGGCGGGAAACTGTTTTTT.

V gene TRBV6-2 or TRBV6-3 combines with J gene TRBJ2-7; 11 nucleotides agree with TRBD2. This CDR3 is built from 17 residues. From germline, CDR1 is MNHEY and CDR2 SVGEGT. With V trimmed by 0 bases and J by 3 bases, 7 bases remained unmatched. CDR3 loop: CASSYSKTGTSGYEQYV. In DNA, the CDR3 is TGTGCCAGCAGTTACTCGAAGACCGGGACTAGCGGCTACGAGCAGTACGTC.

This clonotype was seen a handful of times. The chain has TRBV10-3 and TRBJ2-1; TRBD2 agrees at 11 bases. This CDR3 spans 16 amino acids. V was pared by 3 bases and J by 7 bases, with 8 bases of the junction left unmatched. In germline, CDR1 is ENHRY, CDR2 SYGVKD. The CDR3 DNA reads as TGTGCCATCAGTGATTTTAGCGGGGGGGCCCGAAATGAGCAGTTCTTC. Residues: CAISDFSGGARNEQFF.

This clonotype was recorded at least ten times. V and J are TRBV20-1 and TRBJ2-2; TRBD1 matches 8 bases. The trim removed 3 bases at V and 17 bases at J, leaving 11 bases unmatched. Germline lookup yields CDR1 DFQATT and CDR2 SNEGSKA (reference sequence). This CDR3 spans 12 amino acids. CDR3 region: CSAREGQGRFFF. In nucleotides, the CDR3 is TGCAGTGCTAGGGAAGGACAGGGTCGGTTCTTTTTT.

This clonotype showed up just a few times. The chain joins TRBV7-8 to TRBJ2-2; the D gene is possibly TRBD1 (5 bases). The CDR3 spans 15 residues. Per the germline V gene, CDR1 is SGHVS and CDR2 is FQNEAQ. V dropped 0 bases and J dropped 6 bases, with 11 bases sitting between them. In DNA, the CDR3 is TGTGCCAGCAGCTTAGCGCTCAGGGTCCCCGGGGAGCTGTTTTTT. Its protein is CASSLALRVPGELFF.

The chain carries TRBV6-6 and TRBJ2-7; unclear D gene. CDR3 length equals 12 residues. Trimming removed 0 bases at V and 6 bases at J, with 6 bases between. Germline CDR1 reads MNHNY; CDR2 reads SVGAGI (reference sequence). Written as DNA, the CDR3 is TGTGCCAGCAGTTACTCTAGAGGCGAGCAGTACTTC. Encoded protein: CASSYSRGEQYF.

In its sample, this clonotype was seen a few times. This chain links TRBV7-2 with TRBJ1-2, with 7 nucleotides matching TRBD1. Trimming at V came to 4 bases and at J to 4 bases, leaving 6 bases not matched to a gene. Germline V gives CDR1 SGHTA, CDR2 FQGNSA. The length of the CDR3 is 14 residues. The CDR3 protein is CASSSRQGFYGYTF. The CDR3 DNA reads as TGTGCCAGCAGCTCACGACAGGGCTTCTATGGCTACACCTTC.

This clonotype was found many times. The V call is TRBV7-3, the J call TRBJ2-1; D assignment may be TRBD1 or TRBD2 (5 bases each). Germline CDR1 and CDR2: SGHTA and FQGTGA. V dropped 3 bases and J dropped 12 bases, with 9 bases sitting between them. The CDR3 is made up of 11 amino acids. The CDR3 coding sequence is TGTGCCAGCAGCTTCGGGGACCGGCAGTTCTTC. Encoded protein: CASSFGDRQFF.

This rearrangement joins TRBV6-2 or TRBV6-3 to TRBJ2-3; the match to TRBD2 covers 8 bases. The trim removed 8 bases at V and 4 bases at J, leaving 8 bases unmatched. The CDR3 is 14 amino acids. Per germline, CDR1 MNHEY and CDR2 SVGEGT. The CDR3 DNA sequence: TGTGCCAGCTCTCAGCGGGGGACGCCAGATACGCAGTATTTT. It yields the protein CASSQRGTPDTQYF.

This clonotype has a handful of counts. The V call is TRBV10-3, the J call TRBJ2-3; D not certain. The CDR3 extends over 12 amino acids. Germline V gene sequence: CDR1 ENHRY, CDR2 SYGVKD. Trimming took off 0 bases at V and 4 bases at J, with 2 bases between the two ends. CDR3 bases: TGTGCCATCAGTGAGTCAGCAGATACGCAGTATTTT. Its protein is CAISESADTQYF.

The V call is TRBV6-5, the J call TRBJ1-3; D is undetermined. V lost 3 bases and J lost 4, with 7 bases in between. This CDR3 has 13 amino acids. CDR1 and CDR2 from the germline V gene are MNHEY and SVGAGI. The CDR3 loop is CASSYNPGNTIYF. The CDR3 region has the DNA TGTGCCAGCAGTTATAACCCAGGAAACACCATATATTTT.

In this sample, this clonotype turned up a few times. This chain links TRBV11-2 with TRBJ1-1, with D hard to call. Germline CDR1 and CDR2: SGHAT and FQNNGV. This CDR3 comprises 14 residues. The ends were cut back, 1 base at V and 1 base at J, with 7 bases in the middle. Here the CDR3 DNA reads TGTGCCAGCAGCTTAGCTCCGACGAACACTGAAGCTTTCTTT. This gives the protein CASSLAPTNTEAFF.

This clonotype was seen a few times. CDR3 coding DNA: TGTGCCAGCAGCTTTGAACAGGGGGCAGTGTCCTACAATGAGCAGTTCTTC. It translates to CASSFEQGAVSYNEQFF. The chain links TRBV7-8 to TRBJ2-1, with TRBD1 identical over 9 bases. CDR1 SGHVS and CDR2 FQNEAQ come from the germline V gene. The ends lost 3 bases at V and 1 base at J; junction bases unmatched: 7. There are 17 residues in the CDR3. The variable domain in full, with the rest retrieved from reference TRBV7-8 and TRBJ2-1, is GAGVSQSPRYKVAKRGQDVALRCDPISGHVSLFWYQQALGQGPEFLTYFQNEAQLDKSGLPSDRFFAERPEGSVSTLKIQRTQQEDSAVYLCASSFEQGAVSYNEQFFGPGTRLTVL.

This clonotype was seen many times. V gene TRBV10-3 combines with J gene TRBJ1-5, with a weak D call TRBD1 (6 bases). V was clipped by 5 bases and J by 4 bases, with 9 bases between them. Germline values: CDR1 ENHRY, CDR2 SYGVKD. The CDR3 consists of 13 residues. CDR3 DNA: TGTGCCATCAGTTTAGGGGGGAATCAGCCCCAGCATTTT. Translation gives CAISLGGNQPQHF.

This clonotype was found a few times. The rearrangement links TRBV5-1 to TRBJ1-6; possibly TRBD1 for D (6 bases). The germline V gene encodes CDR1 SGHRS and CDR2 YFSETQ. Trimming took off 2 bases at V and 8 bases at J, with 11 bases between the two ends. This CDR3 contains 14 residues. The CDR3, as DNA: TGCGCCAGCAGCTTTCCCCGGACAGATTCACCCCTCCACTTT. Protein sequence: CASSFPRTDSPLHF.

V is TRBV10-1 and J is TRBJ2-7, with TRBD1 identical over 10 bases. CDR1 and CDR2 from the germline V gene are WNHNN and SYGVQD (reference sequence). The junction had 3 bases not matched to a gene; V was cut back by 5 bases and J by 2 bases. The CDR3 covers 14 residues. DNA for the CDR3: TGCGCCAGCAGTAGGACAGGGGGAGCCTACGAGCAGTACTTC. Residues: CASSRTGGAYEQYF.

This clonotype has a count of ten or more. V and J are TRBV28 and TRBJ2-3, with 8 bases matching TRBD2. This CDR3 is 14 amino acids long. Losses at the gene ends were 6 bases for V and 1 base for J; bases not matched to a gene: 3. The germline gives CDR1 MDHEN, CDR2 SYDVKM. CDR3 sequence: CASRFSGGTDTQYF. CDR3 bases: TGTGCCAGCAGGTTTAGCGGGGGCACAGATACGCAGTATTTT.

This clonotype was seen more than once but under ten times. The chain carries TRBV5-1 and TRBJ2-7; D is unresolved. This CDR3 region has 12 residues. Germline CDR1 reads SGHRS; CDR2 reads YFSETQ. V lost 0 bases to trimming and J lost 4 bases, with 5 bases between them. This CDR3 reads CASSLDQYEQYF. The DNA of the CDR3 is TGCGCCAGCAGCTTGGATCAGTACGAGCAGTACTTC.

The V call is TRBV28, the J call TRBJ2-1, with 9 bases matching TRBD2. With V trimmed by 7 bases and J by 6 bases, 10 bases remained unmatched. This CDR3 comprises 15 residues. Germline-derived CDR1 and CDR2 are MDHEN and SYDVKM. CDR3 in amino acids: CASNPGAGGRNEQFF. The DNA for the CDR3 is TGTGCCAGCAACCCAGGGGCGGGGGGGCGCAATGAGCAGTTCTTC. Full variable domain (rest looked up from reference TRBV28 and TRBJ2-1): DVKVTQSSRYLVKRTGEKVFLECVQDMDHENMFWYRQDPGLGLRLIYFSYDVKMKEKGDIPEGYSVSREKKERFSLILESASTNQTSMYLCASNPGAGGRNEQFFGPGTRLTVL.

V is TRBV6-5 and J is TRBJ2-5, with a weak D call TRBD2 (6 bases). Trimming left V 2 bases short and J 4 bases short, with 23 bases between. In germline, CDR1 is MNHEY, CDR2 SVGAGI. CDR3 size: 18 residues. The CDR3 sequence is CASSYGLAGSPEGETQYF. The CDR3 DNA reads TGTGCCAGCAGTTACGGGTTGGCGGGGTCCCCCGAGGGAGAGACCCAGTACTTC.

This clonotype was detected only a few times. This chain connects TRBV4-3 to TRBJ2-5; 8 nucleotides align to TRBD2. The trim removed 1 base at V and 5 bases at J, leaving 6 bases unmatched. Germline lookup yields CDR1 LGHNA and CDR2 YSLEER. The CDR3 runs 15 residues. The CDR3 DNA sequence: TGCGCCAGCAGCCAAGGCATAGCGGGGTGGGAGACCCAGTACTTC. Encoded protein: CASSQGIAGWETQYF.

This clonotype was observed a handful of times. The genes are TRBV6-6 and TRBJ2-2; D is possibly TRBD1 (5 bases). The V end was cut by 6 bases, the J end by 4 bases, with 9 bases between. Germline CDR1 MNHNY, CDR2 SVGAGI (reference sequence). This CDR3 contains 13 residues. The CDR3 spells CASSAGLTGELFF. For the CDR3, the DNA is TGTGCCAGCAGCGCAGGGCTCACCGGGGAGCTGTTTTTT.

This clonotype has a count of ten or more. The rearrangement uses TRBV9 and TRBJ2-6, with no clear D. The CDR3 is 15 residues long. Germline CDR1 reads SGDLS; CDR2 reads YYNGEE. Trimming took off 0 bases at V and 0 bases at J, with 4 bases between the two ends. In nucleotides, the CDR3 is TGTGCCAGCAGCGTAGATGTCTCTGGGGCCAACGTCCTGACTTTC. Amino acids: CASSVDVSGANVLTF.

The chain uses TRBV7-6 and TRBJ1-6, with TRBD1 matching 7 bases. The CDR3 sequence is 15 residues long. Trimming took 2 bases from V and 7 from J; bases not matched to a gene: 5. Germline V gives CDR1 SGHVS, CDR2 FNYEAQ. As DNA, the CDR3 is TGTGCCAGCAGCTTACAGGGGGAAGTGAATTCACCCCTCCACTTT. Its protein product is CASSLQGEVNSPLHF.

This clonotype was counted ten times or more. The V gene is TRBV5-1, the J gene TRBJ1-5; a possible D gene is TRBD1 (5 bases). CDR3 length equals 13 residues. CDR1 is SGHRS and CDR2 is YFSETQ in the germline V gene. Trimming pared 4 bases from V and 6 bases from J, leaving 11 bases between. The CDR3 DNA reads as TGCGCCAGCAGCGGGGACCCCAGTCAGCCCCAGCATTTT. Protein product: CASSGDPSQPQHF. The whole variable domain, remainder taken from reference TRBV5-1 and TRBJ1-5, is KAGVTQTPRYLIKTRGQQVTLSCSPISGHRSVSWYQQTPGQGLQFLFEYFSETQRNKGNFPGRFSGRQFSNSRSEMNVSTLELGDSALYLCASSGDPSQPQHFGDGTRLSIL.

This clonotype was counted a few times. The chain uses TRBV11-2 and TRBJ1-2; D is unresolved. V was pared by 10 bases and J by 0 bases, with 6 bases between. The length of the CDR3 is 11 residues. From germline, CDR1 is SGHAT and CDR2 FQNNGV. The CDR3 sequence is CATAANYGYTF. The CDR3 DNA reads as TGTGCCACGGCCGCTAACTATGGCTACACCTTC.